This entry describes one T cell receptor beta chain. Trimming took 2 bases from V and 6 from J, leaving 13 bases between them. CDR3 length equals 14 residues. The germline V gene encodes CDR1 MNHEY and CDR2 SMNVEV (reference sequence). The entry originates in a study of blood T cell repertoires in COVID-19. Clones were read by immunoSEQ multiplex PCR, and TCRdb kept only the in-frame ones, dropping some. This sample has about 220,000 clones, with approximately 85% found just once. Material: peripheral blood. The source of this sequence is a woman aged 65 to 85 with COVID-19, enrolled during active disease. The chain links TRBV27 to TRBJ1-1, with a tentative D call TRBD1 (5 bases). CDR3: CASSLNGGVAEAFF. DNA of the CDR3: TGTGCCAGCAGTTTAAATGGGGGGGTCGCTGAAGCTTTCTTT.